This TCR beta chain came from a study of OX40 agonist ivuxolimab in advanced cancers. TCRdb's copy holds only in-frame clones and misses some; the assay was immunoSEQ multiplex PCR. The sample yields about 70,000 clones, about 91% seen once. V shed 3 bases and J shed 4 bases, with 12 bases lying between them. CDR1 is MDHEN and CDR2 is SYDVKM in the germline V gene. The CDR3 extends over 14 amino acids. Sequencing was performed on CD4+ or CD8+ T cells sorted from blood, taken in a trial of the OX40 agonist ivuxolimab. This sequence was found in an adult with an advanced solid tumor such as melanoma, head and neck, liver or kidney cancer. The chain couples TRBV28 to TRBJ1-1; possible D gene TRBD1, 5 bases. Written as DNA, the CDR3 is TGTGCCAGCAGTTTGTTTTGGGGGGGCACTGAAGCTTTCTTT. This encodes CASSLFWGGTEAFF.